Below, 13 T cell receptor beta chains from the same sample are listed, as sequenced in a study of blood T cell repertoires in COVID-19. The protocol was immunoSEQ multiplex PCR, while the TCRdb copy is restricted to in-frame clones and leaves out a portion. The sample gives under 300,000 clones, around four fifths of which show up once; about 4% is in the top ten. The specimen sequenced was peripheral blood. The receptor source for this set is a woman aged 40 to 49 with active or convalescent COVID-19.

The chain links TRBV5-1 to TRBJ2-5; 10 nucleotides agree with TRBD2. V gave up 0 bases and J gave up 1 base; unmatched junction bases: 6. CDR3 length equals 17 residues. Germline V gene lookup returns CDR1 SGHRS and CDR2 YFSETQ. The CDR3 loop is CASSLGSGGPFQETQYF. The CDR3 nucleotides read TGCGCCAGCAGCTTGGGTAGCGGGGGGCCCTTCCAAGAGACCCAGTACTTC.

The V and J genes are TRBV5-1 and TRBJ1-6, with D maybe TRBD1 (5 bases). The V and J ends lost 5 bases and 3 bases respectively, with 18 bases between them. Germline CDR1 SGHRS, CDR2 YFSETQ. The CDR3 runs to 17 residues. The CDR3: CASSPVNVGGYNSPLHF. CDR3 sequence (DNA): TGCGCCAGCAGTCCGGTAAACGTGGGGGGCTATAATTCACCCCTCCACTTT.

V and J are TRBV27 and TRBJ1-1; D gene unclear. The CDR3 is made up of 8 amino acids. Looked up from germline, CDR1 is MNHEY and CDR2 is SMNVEV (reference sequence). This CDR3 reads CVPREAFF. The CDR3 DNA sequence: TGTGTCCCCAGGGAAGCTTTCTTT.

Regarding this clone: This CDR3 is also generated by other DNA sequences in the sample. This chain joins TRBV30 and TRBJ1-5, with D uncertain. Germline values: CDR1 GTSNPN, CDR2 SVGIG (reference sequence). Trimming left V 0 bases short and J 2 bases short, with 8 bases between. This CDR3 has 14 amino acids. The CDR3: CAWSVLGGNQPQHF. CDR3 bases: TGTGCCTGGAGTGTATTGGGAGGCAATCAGCCCCAGCATTTT.

The rearrangement joins TRBV11-3 to TRBJ2-1, with D tentatively TRBD2 (7 bases). This CDR3 region has 16 residues. Germline assignment: CDR1 SGHNT and CDR2 YENEEA. V lost 0 bases and J 9 bases, leaving 18 bases between the germline ends. The chain's CDR3 is CASSLDGGGGRSEQFF. Here the CDR3 DNA reads TGTGCCAGCAGCTTAGATGGCGGGGGCGGCCGGAGTGAGCAGTTCTTC. Looking up the rest from reference TRBV11-3 and TRBJ2-1 gives the full variable domain: EAGVVQSPRYKIIEKKQPVAFWCNPISGHNTLYWYLQNLGQGPELLIRYENEEAVDDSQLPKDRFSAERLKGVDSTLKIQPAELGDSAVYLCASSLDGGGGRSEQFFGPGTRLTVL.

This rearrangement joins TRBV5-1 to TRBJ2-5, with TRBD2 matching over 10 bases. V gave up 3 bases and J gave up 4 bases; unmatched junction bases: 6. CDR3 length: 15 residues. The germline V gene has CDR1 SGHRS and CDR2 YFSETQ. This CDR3 is CASSWSGGATETQYF. DNA for the CDR3: TGCGCCAGCAGCTGGAGCGGGGGGGCCACAGAGACCCAGTACTTC.

V usage is TRBV7-2 and J usage is TRBJ1-4; the D is unclear. The CDR3 is 14 residues long. Germline V gene lookup returns CDR1 SGHTA and CDR2 FQGNSA. Between the trimmed V and J ends, which lost 5 bases and 5 bases, there was a span of 12 bases. The CDR3 reads CASSPGAWNEKLFF. In nucleotides, the CDR3 is TGTGCCAGCAGCCCGGGAGCCTGGAATGAAAAACTGTTTTTT.

This sequence joins TRBV9 and TRBJ2-5, with 8 bases matching TRBD1. This CDR3 is built from 13 residues. In germline, CDR1 is SGDLS, CDR2 YYNGEE. Losses at the gene ends were 4 bases for V and 5 bases for J; bases not matched to a gene: 4. CDR3 nucleotides: TGTGCCAGCAGCCCCGGGACAGGTGAGACCCAGTACTTC. Residues: CASSPGTGETQYF.

The table lists this clone with a count of one. In DNA form, the CDR3 reads TGTGCCAGCAGCCAAGATCGAGGCCTAGGAGGTTCACCCCTCCACTTT. Translation: CASSQDRGLGGSPLHF. This chain uses TRBV3-1 (or the pseudogene TRBV3-2) with TRBJ1-6, with D unclear. The V end was cut by 0 bases, the J end by 9 bases, with 15 bases between. Germline V gene lookup returns CDR1 LGHDT and CDR2 YNNKEL (reference sequence). The CDR3 contains 16 residues.

V is TRBV11-2 and J is TRBJ1-2, with D possibly matching TRBD1 (5 bases). The CDR3 consists of 18 residues. Deletions cut 1 base from V and 4 bases from J, with 22 bases between. Germline lookup yields CDR1 SGHAT and CDR2 FQNNGV. The CDR3 region is CASSLGSFWGLDGYGYTF. In DNA form, the CDR3 reads TGTGCCAGCAGCTTAGGTTCCTTTTGGGGACTGGATGGCTATGGCTACACCTTC.

Notes on this clone: It may be a read error: a sequence one base away is much more abundant. Other DNA sequences in the same sample also yield this CDR3. V usage is TRBV19 and J usage is TRBJ1-1; the match to TRBD1 covers 8 bases. V dropped 2 bases and J dropped 5; count of bases not matched to a gene: 1. There are 13 residues in the CDR3. Germline V gene data show CDR1 as LNHDA and CDR2 as SQIVND (reference sequence). DNA of the CDR3: TGTGCCAGTAGTATACAGGGGGCGACTGAAGCTTTCTTT. Translation gives CASSIQGATEAFF.

This clone occurred once. This rearrangement joins TRBV12-5 to TRBJ1-1; D perhaps matches TRBD1 (5 bases). V lost 0 bases, J lost 5 bases, and 10 bases lay in between. Germline CDR1 LGHNT, CDR2 FRNRAP. This CDR3 is 14 amino acids long. The DNA of the CDR3 is TGTGCTAGTGGTTTGGTAGGTGGGGGGACTGAAGCTTTCTTT. The encoded protein is CASGLVGGGTEAFF.

The rearrangement uses TRBV11-3 and TRBJ1-5; D gene ambiguous. Germline CDR1 and CDR2: SGHNT and YENEEA. CDR3 size: 16 residues. The germline V and J ends were trimmed by 11 bases and 0 bases, with 20 bases remaining between them. This CDR3 is CALRGISCYSNQPQHF. CDR3 in DNA: TGTGCCCTTCGGGGAATAAGCTGCTATAGCAATCAGCCCCAGCATTTT. Together with reference TRBV11-3 and TRBJ1-5, the CDR3 gives the full variable domain: EAGVVQSPRYKIIEKKQPVAFWCNPISGHNTLYWYLQNLGQGPELLIRYENEEAVDDSQLPKDRFSAERLKGVDSTLKIQPAELGDSAVYLCALRGISCYSNQPQHFGDGTRLSIL.